The 17 T cell receptor beta chains in this list originate from one sample, sequenced in a study of molecular identifiers for immune sequencing clone quantification. TCRdb used MiXCR to reprocess the PCR reads, holding one entry per CDR3 protein. This table has approximately 680,000 distinct CDR3 sequences, about 25% appearing once. Sequenced sample: naive CD8+ T cells from blood, with Jurkat cell RNA spiked in. As for subset: FACS-sorted CD8+CD4-CCR7+CD45RA+ naive T cells. These receptors were taken from a human donor in good health. Some libraries in this study had Jurkat cell RNA spiked in.

CDR3 nucleotide sequence: TGTGCCAGCAGCGCGGGCGGGGGGCCCGGGGAGCTGTTTTTT. Translation gives CASSAGGGPGELFF. This sequence joins TRBV3-1 and TRBJ2-2; 8 bases fit TRBD2. With 5 bases clipped from V and 6 bases from J, the junction kept 5 bases outside the gene matches. This CDR3 is 14 amino acids long. The germline V gene encodes CDR1 LGHDT and CDR2 YNNKEL (reference sequence).

The V and J genes are TRBV6-2 or TRBV6-3 and TRBJ2-2; D assignment may be TRBD1 or TRBD2 (5 bases each). Germline V CDR1 and CDR2: MNHEY, SVGEGT. The CDR3 spans 14 residues. V was trimmed by 0 bases and J by 10 bases, leaving 12 bases between them. The CDR3 DNA follows: TGTGCCAGCAGTTACTCGGGGACCCCGTTGGAGCTGTTTTTT. It translates to CASSYSGTPLELFF.

This clonotype was detected a few times. The CDR3 reads CANGVGSGNQPQHF. The CDR3 DNA reads as TGTGCCAACGGTGTGGGGAGTGGCAATCAGCCCCAGCATTTT. The chain uses TRBV28 and TRBJ1-5; D ambiguous. This CDR3 spans 14 amino acids. The germline gives CDR1 MDHEN, CDR2 SYDVKM. The germline V and J ends were trimmed by 10 bases and 2 bases, with 15 bases remaining between them.

This clonotype was counted only a few times. This rearrangement joins TRBV19 to TRBJ2-7, with 11 bases matching TRBD2. Germline values: CDR1 LNHDA, CDR2 SQIVND (reference sequence). The V segment lost 5 bases and the J segment 2 bases; nucleotides outside the gene matches: 5. The CDR3 loop spans 15 amino acids. This chain's CDR3 is CASSASSGGTYEQYF. CDR3 nucleotide sequence: TGTGCCAGTAGTGCCTCTAGCGGGGGGACCTACGAGCAGTACTTC.

On this clonotype itself: This may arise from a read error, as a much more abundant clone is one base away. V is TRBV15 and J is TRBJ2-1; 8 bases fit TRBD1. J was trimmed by 0 bases and V by 5 bases; bases with no gene match: 3. This CDR3 comprises 15 residues. Germline V gives CDR1 LNHNV, CDR2 YYDKDF (reference sequence). CDR3 nucleotides: TGTGCCACCAGCGCAGGGGGCCTCTCCTACAATGAGCAGTTCTTC. This sequence encodes CATSAGGLSYNEQFF.

This clonotype occurred a few times. This rearrangement joins TRBV28 to TRBJ1-4; D possibly corresponds to TRBD1 (5 bases). V was pared by 7 bases and J by 11 bases, with 17 bases between. The CDR3 spans 13 residues. CDR1 MDHEN and CDR2 SYDVKM come from the germline V gene. This CDR3 is CASTPTAGGKLFF. DNA for the CDR3: TGTGCCAGCACTCCTACCGCCGGGGGGAAACTGTTTTTT.

For this clonotype: A much larger clone differs from this one at a single base, so this may be a read error. The CDR3 carries no conserved terminal phenylalanine or tryptophan, so it likely arises from a read error. This chain joins TRBV6-5 and TRBJ2-7; TRBD2 is a possible D gene (5 bases). Germline values: CDR1 MNHEY, CDR2 SVGAGI. CDR3 length: 11 residues. Between the trimmed V and J ends, which lost 6 bases and 7 bases, there was a span of 10 bases. The CDR3 sequence: CASRSQREQYL. In DNA form, the CDR3 reads TGTGCCAGCAGATCCCAGCGGGAGCAGTACCTC.

The gene calls are TRBV30 and TRBJ2-1; 8 bases are shared with TRBD1. Germline loops: CDR1 GTSNPN, CDR2 SVGIG (reference sequence). The J segment lost 3 bases and the V segment lost 0 bases, leaving 4 bases of the junction unmatched. The CDR3 runs to 15 residues. CDR3 bases: TGTGCCTGGAGTGTTGTGACAGGGGACTACAATGAGCAGTTCTTC. It codes for CAWSVVTGDYNEQFF.

V gene TRBV4-1 combines with J gene TRBJ1-2; the match to TRBD1 covers 7 bases. Germline V CDR1 and CDR2: MGHRA, YSYEKL. CDR3 length: 14 residues. V shed 4 bases, J shed 5 bases, and the junction held 7 bases outside the gene matches. Written as DNA, the CDR3 is TGCGCCAGCAGCCCCGGTCAGGGGGTTTATGGCTACACCTTC. Translated, it gives CASSPGQGVYGYTF.

This clonotype was detected ten times or more. The V gene is TRBV7-8, the J gene TRBJ1-5, with D unresolved. The CDR3 is 17 amino acids. Germline V gene sequence: CDR1 SGHVS, CDR2 FQNEAQ. Trimming stripped 2 bases from V and 0 bases from J, with 14 bases between. This chain's CDR3 is CASSLTPQTHSNQPQHF. The CDR3 nucleotides read TGTGCCAGCAGCTTAACACCGCAGACCCATAGCAATCAGCCCCAGCATTTT.

This clonotype was recorded a few times. DNA of the CDR3: TGTGCCAGCAGTGAAGGCATAAACTACGAGCAGTACTTC. It is translated as CASSEGINYEQYF. The gene calls are TRBV6-1 and TRBJ2-7; D gene unclear. The CDR3 is 13 residues long. V was shortened by 1 base and J by 3 bases, with 7 bases between the two germline ends. CDR1 MNHNS and CDR2 SASEGT come from the germline V gene.

The V and J genes are TRBV7-9 and TRBJ1-2, with 10 bases identical to TRBD1. The CDR3 has 16 residues. Trimming cost V 5 bases and J 7 bases; bases outside gene matches: 13. Germline-derived CDR1 and CDR2 are SEHNR and FQNEAQ (reference sequence). For the CDR3, the DNA is TGTGCCAGCAGCAACTCACTTTGGGACAGGGGTGTTGGCTACACCTTC. This translates into CASSNSLWDRGVGYTF. Filled out from reference TRBV7-9 and TRBJ1-2, the complete variable domain reads DTGVSQNPRHKITKRGQNVTFRCDPISEHNRLYWYRQTLGQGPEFLTYFQNEAQLEKSRLLSDRFSAERPKGSFSTLEIQRTEQGDSAMYLCASSNSLWDRGVGYTFGSGTRLTVV.

The V gene is TRBV27, the J gene TRBJ1-2; a weak D match, TRBD1 (6 bases). This CDR3 spans 14 amino acids. Germline values: CDR1 MNHEY, CDR2 SMNVEV (reference sequence). V was trimmed by 4 bases and J by 6 bases, leaving 15 bases between them. The CDR3 protein is CASSSKAGVNGYTF. CDR3 sequence (DNA): TGTGCCAGCAGTTCCAAGGCAGGGGTTAATGGCTACACCTTC.

About this clonotype: A much larger clone sits a single nucleotide away, making a read error possible. The chain couples TRBV6-1 to TRBJ2-7; the D call may be TRBD1 or TRBD2 (5 bases each). V was trimmed by 2 bases and J by 5 bases, leaving 16 bases between them. Germline-derived CDR1 and CDR2 are MNHNS and SASEGT. CDR3 length equals 15 residues. The CDR3 DNA follows: TGTGCCAGCAGTGAATTGGGGGACGGGTCCCACGAGCAGTACTTC. Amino acids: CASSELGDGSHEQYF.

The chain is built from TRBV5-4 and TRBJ1-1, with 8 bases matching TRBD1. V was pared by 5 bases and J by 4 bases, with 10 bases of the junction left unmatched. The CDR3 loop spans 15 amino acids. Germline CDR1 is SGHNT and CDR2 is YYREEE (reference sequence). CDR3 region: CASSEAVGTGTEAFF. CDR3 in DNA: TGTGCCAGCAGTGAGGCGGTGGGGACAGGCACTGAAGCTTTCTTT.

This clonotype was detected only once. Since a much larger clone is just one base distant, this may be a read error. This CDR3 is CASRLTLGESYNEQFF. The CDR3 bases are TGTGCCAGCCGCTTAACGCTCGGGGAGTCCTACAATGAGCAGTTCTTC. The V gene is TRBV7-3, the J gene TRBJ2-1; weak D call: TRBD2 (5 bases). Looked up from germline, CDR1 is SGHTA and CDR2 is FQGTGA. The length of the CDR3 is 16 residues.

A few counts support this clonotype. The chain links TRBV6-1 to TRBJ2-2; no definite D call. Trimming took 7 bases from V and 3 from J, leaving 6 bases between them. CDR1 is MNHNS and CDR2 is SASEGT in the germline V gene. The CDR3 loop spans 12 amino acids. The CDR3 region is CASTPDTGELFF. CDR3 in DNA: TGTGCCAGCACCCCCGACACCGGGGAGCTGTTTTTT.